Listed below are T cell receptor beta chains from one sample, sequenced in a study of shared clonotypes between healthy human individuals. Assay used: immunoSEQ multiplex PCR; TCRdb lists only in-frame clones, some missing. The sample comprises roughly 380,000 clones, about 97% of which are singletons, and 0.25% to 0.35% rests with the top ten. Sequencing used memory CD8+ T cells sorted from blood. These receptors originate from a man aged 25-40 years in good health. Both conserved end residues are part of each CDR3. The D gene is left open where the match is weak. Expanded clones are given a class, and other clones once, few, many or no size at all.

>NA|TRBD1|TRBJ2-2|TRBV9|15
TGTGCCAGCAGCGGCTGGACAGGGTACACCGGGGAGCTGTTTTTT
CASSGWTGYTGELFF
>NA|NA|TRBJ2-3|TRBV27|11
TGTGCCAGCAGTTTGGGAGATACGCAGTATTTT
CASSLGDTQYF
>NA|NA|TRBJ2-3|TRBV9|11
TGTGCCAGCAGCCCCAGGGATACGCAGTATTTT
CASSPRDTQYF
>NA|TRBD2|TRBJ2-2|TRBV13|16
TGTGCCAGCAGCTTAGGACTAGCGGGGAACACCGGGGAGCTGTTTTTT
CASSLGLAGNTGELFF
>NA|NA|TRBJ2-5|TRBV5-1|13
TGCGCCAGCAGCTTCTGGAGACAAGAGACCCAGTACTTC
CASSFWRQETQYF
>once|TRBD1|TRBJ2-4|TRBV28|14
TGTGCCAGCAGTAGACAGGGGGCCAAAAACATTCAGTACTTC
CASSRQGAKNIQYF
>NA|NA|TRBJ1-3|TRBV6-5|16
TGTGCCAGCAGTTACTCAGCGGCATTCTCTGGAAACACCATATATTTT
CASSYSAAFSGNTIYF
>NA|NA|TRBJ1-2|TRBV11-2|16
TGTGCCAGCAGCTTAGATTATATGCTATCGGACTATGGCTACACCTTC
CASSLDYMLSDYGYTF
>NA|NA|TRBJ1-4|TRBV25-1|14
TGTGCCAGCACTAGACAGGTCGGGAAGGAAAAACTGTTTTTT
CASTRQVGKEKLFF
>NA|NA|TRBJ1-1|TRBV18|13
TGTGCCAGCTCCGGGACGGCGATACTTGAAGCTTTCTTT
CASSGTAILEAFF
>NA|NA|TRBJ2-1|TRBV9|15
TGTGCCAGCAGCGTAGGGCTAACCTTATACAATGAGCAGTTCTTC
CASSVGLTLYNEQFF
>once|TRBD2|TRBJ2-7|TRBV28|17
TGTGCCAGCACAAAAACAGCGGGAGGGGCCCTTTCCTACGAGCAGTACTTC
CASTKTAGGALSYEQYF
>NA|NA|TRBJ1-4|TRBV19|13
TGTGCCAGTAGTATGGGGACGAATGAAAAACTGTTTTTT
CASSMGTNEKLFF
>NA|TRBD2|TRBJ2-1|TRBV7-9|17
TGTGCCAGCAGCTTGTTGGGCCTGGCGGGAGCGGATAATGAGCAGTTCTTC
CASSLLGLAGADNEQFF
>NA|NA|TRBJ2-2|TRBV6-5|14
TGTGCCAGCAGGCCGAGTCTGAACACCGGGGAGCTGTTTTTT
CASRPSLNTGELFF
>NA|TRBD2|TRBJ2-7|TRBV27|14
TGTGCCAGCAGTGGTAGCGGGAGGACTTACGAGCAGTACTTC
CASSGSGRTYEQYF
>NA|TRBD1|TRBJ2-7|TRBV30|14
TGTGCCTGGAGTCAGGGACAGGGCCACTACGAGCAGTACTTC
CAWSQGQGHYEQYF
>NA|NA|TRBJ2-3|TRBV5-4|13
TGTGCCAGCAGCTTTAGGGACCCAGATACGCAGTATTTT
CASSFRDPDTQYF
>NA|NA|TRBJ1-4|TRBV19|16
TGTGCCAGTAGTTTTATTACGGGGGCAACTAATGAAAAACTGTTTTTT
CASSFITGATNEKLFF
>NA|NA|TRBJ1-4|TRBV28|15
TGTGCCAGCAGCAGTTTCCGGGGCCTAAATGAAAAACTGTTTTTT
CASSSFRGLNEKLFF
>NA|NA|TRBJ2-7|TRBV7-9|15
TGTGCCAGCAGCTTAGTGTCCGGGCAGGGGAGCGAGCAGTACTTC
CASSLVSGQGSEQYF
>NA|TRBD1|TRBJ2-7|TRBV7-8|15
TGTGCCAGCAGCTTGTCGTGGGACAGCTCCTACGAGCAGTACTTC
CASSLSWDSSYEQYF
>few|NA|TRBJ2-2|TRBV25-1|15
TGTGCCAGCAGTGAATTGGGGGGAGCGACCGGGGAGCTGTTTTTT
CASSELGGATGELFF
>once|NA|TRBJ2-7|TRBV5-4|15
TGTGCCAGCAGCCCATCGTTGGGGGCCTCCTACGAGCAGTACTTC
CASSPSLGASYEQYF
>NA|TRBD2|TRBJ2-5|TRBV27|15
TGTGCCAGCAGCCCACTAGCGGGAGCGGGGGAGACCCAGTACTTC
CASSPLAGAGETQYF
>NA|NA|TRBJ1-4|TRBV4-2|14
TGTGCCAGCAGCCAAGAACAGGGAGATGAAAAACTGTTTTTT
CASSQEQGDEKLFF
>once|NA|TRBJ1-5|TRBV2|14
TGTGCCAGCAGTGTTGAAGGCAGCAATCAGCCCCAGCATTTT
CASSVEGSNQPQHF
>NA|TRBD2|TRBJ2-1|TRBV30|15
TGTGCCTGGAGTGGGACTAGCGGGAGAATAGATGAGCAGTTCTTC
CAWSGTSGRIDEQFF
>NA|NA|TRBJ2-2|TRBV23-1|15
TGCGCCAGCAGGCCCGACAGGGGAGGGACCGGGGAGCTGTTTTTT
CASRPDRGGTGELFF
>NA|TRBD2|TRBJ2-6|TRBV5-1|19
TGCGCCAGCAGCGGAAAGACTAGCGGATGGGACTCTGGGGCCAACGTCCTGACTTTC
CASSGKTSGWDSGANVLTF
>NA|NA|TRBJ2-7|TRBV7-9|14
TGTGCCAGCAGCTCCTCAGGTACCTCCTACGAGCAGTACTTC
CASSSSGTSYEQYF
>NA|TRBD1|TRBJ1-5|TRBV28|16
TGTGCCAGCAGTTTTACAGGGGGCGTACCCCATCAGCCCCAGCATTTT
CASSFTGGVPHQPQHF
>NA|NA|TRBJ1-5|TRBV5-6|13
TGTGCCAGCAGCTTAGGGAGCAATCAGCCCCAGCATTTT
CASSLGSNQPQHF
>NA|TRBD1|TRBJ2-7|TRBV18|15
TGTGCCAGCTCACCCCAGGGACAGGGGTTTTACGAGCAGTACTTC
CASSPQGQGFYEQYF
>NA|TRBD2|TRBJ2-3|TRBV6-5|15
TGTGCCAGCAGTTACCTAGCGGGAGGTGCAGATACGCAGTATTTT
CASSYLAGGADTQYF
>NA|NA|TRBJ2-2|TRBV30|12
TGTGCCTGGAGTCTTCGTCCCGGGGAGCTGTTTTTT
CAWSLRPGELFF
>NA|NA|TRBJ2-7|TRBV20-1|11
TGCAGTGCTAGAGACTCCTACGAGCAGTACTTC
CSARDSYEQYF
>NA|NA|TRBJ2-5|TRBV7-8|15
TGTGCCAGCAGCTCGGGCCCCGGGGGGCCAGAGACCCAGTACTTC
CASSSGPGGPETQYF
>NA|NA|TRBJ2-7|TRBV20-1|11
TGCAGTGCTAGAGGGGACGGGGAGCAGTACTTC
CSARGDGEQYF
>NA|TRBD2|TRBJ2-2|TRBV5-5|17
TGTGCCAGCTGGGGCGGGAGAGCTGAAACGAACACCGGGGAGCTGTTTTTT
CASWGGRAETNTGELFF
>NA|NA|TRBJ2-5|TRBV2|10
TGTGCCAGCAGGGGGGAGACCCAGTACTTC
CASRGETQYF
>NA|TRBD1|TRBJ2-7|TRBV28|15
TGTGCCAGCAGCCAGACAGGGGCCCTCTCCTACGAGCAGTACTTC
CASSQTGALSYEQYF
>NA|NA|TRBJ2-1|TRBV5-6|14
TGTGCCAGCAGCTCCTGGGGCCTCTACAATGAGCAGTTCTTC
CASSSWGLYNEQFF
>NA|NA|TRBJ1-3|TRBV9|15
TGTGCCAGCAGCGTGGATCAAAATTCTGGAAACACCATATATTTT
CASSVDQNSGNTIYF